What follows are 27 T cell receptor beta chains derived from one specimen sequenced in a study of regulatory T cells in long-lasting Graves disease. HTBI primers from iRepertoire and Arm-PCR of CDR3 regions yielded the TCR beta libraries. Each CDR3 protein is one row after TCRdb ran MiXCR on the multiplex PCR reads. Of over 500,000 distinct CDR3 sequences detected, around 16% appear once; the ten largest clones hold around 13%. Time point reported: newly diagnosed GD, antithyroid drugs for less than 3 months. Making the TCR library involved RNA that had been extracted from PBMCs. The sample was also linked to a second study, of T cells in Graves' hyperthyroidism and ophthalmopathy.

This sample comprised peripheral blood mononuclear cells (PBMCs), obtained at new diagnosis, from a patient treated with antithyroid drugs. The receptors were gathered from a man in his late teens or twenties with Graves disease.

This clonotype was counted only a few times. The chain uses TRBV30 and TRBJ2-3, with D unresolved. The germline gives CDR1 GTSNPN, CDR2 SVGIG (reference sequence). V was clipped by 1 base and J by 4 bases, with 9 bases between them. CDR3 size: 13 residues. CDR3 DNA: TGTGCCTGGAGTGCCCGAACTTCAGATACGCAGTATTTT. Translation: CAWSARTSDTQYF.

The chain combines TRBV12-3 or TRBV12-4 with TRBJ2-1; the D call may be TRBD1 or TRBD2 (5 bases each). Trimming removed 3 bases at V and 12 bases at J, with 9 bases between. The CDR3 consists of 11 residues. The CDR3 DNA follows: TGTGCCAGCAGTTTGGACACTAGGCAGTTCTTC. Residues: CASSLDTRQFF.

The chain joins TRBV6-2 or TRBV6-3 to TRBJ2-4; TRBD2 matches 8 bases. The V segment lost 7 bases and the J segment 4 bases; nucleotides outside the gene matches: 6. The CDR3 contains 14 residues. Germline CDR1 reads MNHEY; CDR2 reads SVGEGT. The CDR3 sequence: CASMALAGKNIQYF. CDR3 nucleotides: TGTGCCAGCATGGCCTTAGCGGGAAAAAACATTCAGTACTTC.

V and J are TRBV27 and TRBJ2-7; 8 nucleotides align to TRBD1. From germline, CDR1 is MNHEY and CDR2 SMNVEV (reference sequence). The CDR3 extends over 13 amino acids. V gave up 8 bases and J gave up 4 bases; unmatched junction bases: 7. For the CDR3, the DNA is TGTGCCAGCCATGCCAGGGGGCTGTACGAGCAGTACTTC. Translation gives CASHARGLYEQYF.

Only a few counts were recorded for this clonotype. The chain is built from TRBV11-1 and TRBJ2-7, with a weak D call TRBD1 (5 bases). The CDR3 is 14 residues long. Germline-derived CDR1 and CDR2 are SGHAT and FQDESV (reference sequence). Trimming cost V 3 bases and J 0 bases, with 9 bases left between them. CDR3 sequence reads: CASSFIGDSYEQYF. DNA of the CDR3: TGTGCCAGCAGCTTTATAGGGGACTCCTACGAGCAGTACTTC.

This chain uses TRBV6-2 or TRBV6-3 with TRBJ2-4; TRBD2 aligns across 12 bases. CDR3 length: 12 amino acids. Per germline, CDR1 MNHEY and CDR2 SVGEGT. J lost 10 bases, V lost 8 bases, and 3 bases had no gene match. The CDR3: CASCGLAGIQYF. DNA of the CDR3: TGTGCCAGCTGCGGACTAGCGGGGATTCAGTACTTC.

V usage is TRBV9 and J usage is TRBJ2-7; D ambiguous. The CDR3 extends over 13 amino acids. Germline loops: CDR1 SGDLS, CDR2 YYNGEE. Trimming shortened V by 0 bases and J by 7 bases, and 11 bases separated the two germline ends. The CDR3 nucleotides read TGTGCCAGCAGCGTAGAAGCAGGATCGGAGCAGTACTTC. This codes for CASSVEAGSEQYF.

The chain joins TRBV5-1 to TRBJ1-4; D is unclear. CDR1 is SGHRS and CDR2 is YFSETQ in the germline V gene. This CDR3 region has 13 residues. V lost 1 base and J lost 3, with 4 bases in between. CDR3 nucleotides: TGCGCCAGCAGCTTGTCACCTAATGAAAAACTGTTTTTT. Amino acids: CASSLSPNEKLFF. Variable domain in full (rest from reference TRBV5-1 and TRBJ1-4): KAGVTQTPRYLIKTRGQQVTLSCSPISGHRSVSWYQQTPGQGLQFLFEYFSETQRNKGNFPGRFSGRQFSNSRSEMNVSTLELGDSALYLCASSLSPNEKLFFGSGTQLSVL.

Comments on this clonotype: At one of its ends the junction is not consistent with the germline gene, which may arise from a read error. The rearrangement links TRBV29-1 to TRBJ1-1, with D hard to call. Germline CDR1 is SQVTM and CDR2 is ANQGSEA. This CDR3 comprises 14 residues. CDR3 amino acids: CSVESRLWNTEASF. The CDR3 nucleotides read TGCAGCGTTGAAAGCAGACTTTGGAACACTGAAGCTTCCTTT.

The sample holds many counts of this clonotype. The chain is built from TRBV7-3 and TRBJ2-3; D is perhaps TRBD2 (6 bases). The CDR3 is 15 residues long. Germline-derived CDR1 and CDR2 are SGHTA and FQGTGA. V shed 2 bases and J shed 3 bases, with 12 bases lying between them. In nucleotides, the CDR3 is TGTGCCAGCAGCTTACGGGGGTACCCTACAGATACGCAGTATTTT. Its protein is CASSLRGYPTDTQYF.

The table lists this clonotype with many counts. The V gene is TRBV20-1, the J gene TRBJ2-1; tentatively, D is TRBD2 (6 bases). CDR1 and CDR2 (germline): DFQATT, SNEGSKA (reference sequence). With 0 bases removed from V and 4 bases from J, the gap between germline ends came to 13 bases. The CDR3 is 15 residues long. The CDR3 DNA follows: TGCAGTGCTAGAGAATCGGGGGTTGGTTACAATGAGCAGTTCTTC. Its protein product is CSARESGVGYNEQFF.

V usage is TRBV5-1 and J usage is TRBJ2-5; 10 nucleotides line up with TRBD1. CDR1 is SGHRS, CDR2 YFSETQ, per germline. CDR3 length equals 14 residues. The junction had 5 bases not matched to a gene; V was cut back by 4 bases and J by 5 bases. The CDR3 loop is CASSRQGAGETQYF. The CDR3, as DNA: TGCGCCAGCAGCCGACAGGGGGCGGGGGAGACCCAGTACTTC.

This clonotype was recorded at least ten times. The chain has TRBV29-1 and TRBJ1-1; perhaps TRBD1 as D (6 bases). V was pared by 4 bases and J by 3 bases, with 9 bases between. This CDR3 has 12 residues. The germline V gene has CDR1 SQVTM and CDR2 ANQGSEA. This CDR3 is CSVGRGYTEAFF. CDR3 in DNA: TGCAGCGTTGGCAGGGGCTACACTGAAGCTTTCTTT.

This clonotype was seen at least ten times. CDR3 bases: TGTGCCAGCAGTCCCCCCGGGACCACCTACGAGCAGTACTTC. This gives the protein CASSPPGTTYEQYF. The chain combines TRBV12-3 or TRBV12-4 with TRBJ2-7, with D possibly being TRBD1 or TRBD2 (5 bases each). CDR3 length: 14 amino acids. V lost 5 bases and J 2 bases, leaving 13 bases between the germline ends.

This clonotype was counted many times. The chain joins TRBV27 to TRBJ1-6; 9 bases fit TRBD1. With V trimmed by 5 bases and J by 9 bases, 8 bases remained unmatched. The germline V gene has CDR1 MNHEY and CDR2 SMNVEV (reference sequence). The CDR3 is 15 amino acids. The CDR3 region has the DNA TGTGCCAGCAGTCCGGGGACAGGGATCACTTCACCCCTCCACTTT. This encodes CASSPGTGITSPLHF.

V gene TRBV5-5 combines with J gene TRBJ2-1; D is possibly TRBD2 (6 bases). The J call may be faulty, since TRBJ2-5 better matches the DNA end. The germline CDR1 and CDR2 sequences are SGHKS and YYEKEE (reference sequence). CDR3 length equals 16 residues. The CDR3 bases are TGTGCCAGCAGCTTGGAGCCCGGCGGGATACAAGAGACCCAGTACTTC. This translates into CASSLEPGGIQETQYF.

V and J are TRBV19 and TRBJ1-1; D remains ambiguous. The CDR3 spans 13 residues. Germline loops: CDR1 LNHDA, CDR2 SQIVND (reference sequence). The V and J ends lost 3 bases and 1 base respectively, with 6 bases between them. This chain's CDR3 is CASSIMGNTEAFF. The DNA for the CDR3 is TGTGCCAGTAGTATTATGGGGAACACTGAAGCTTTCTTT.

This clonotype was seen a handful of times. CDR3 sequence reads: CSAPRLAGVGGANVLTF. In DNA form, the CDR3 reads TGCAGTGCTCCGAGACTAGCGGGAGTCGGAGGGGCCAACGTCCTGACTTTC. J is TRBJ2-6 and V is TRBV20-1; TRBD2 aligns across 12 bases. The CDR3 spans 17 residues. Germline V CDR1 and CDR2: DFQATT, SNEGSKA (reference sequence). With 5 bases clipped from V and 4 bases from J, the junction kept 9 bases outside the gene matches.

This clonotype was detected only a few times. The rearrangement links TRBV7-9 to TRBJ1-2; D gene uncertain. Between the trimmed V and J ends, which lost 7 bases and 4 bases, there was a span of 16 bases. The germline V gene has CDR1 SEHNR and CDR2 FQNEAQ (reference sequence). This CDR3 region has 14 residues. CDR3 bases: TGTGCCAGCACCCTCCAGGAGGTCCCCTATGGCTACACCTTC. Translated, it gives CASTLQEVPYGYTF.

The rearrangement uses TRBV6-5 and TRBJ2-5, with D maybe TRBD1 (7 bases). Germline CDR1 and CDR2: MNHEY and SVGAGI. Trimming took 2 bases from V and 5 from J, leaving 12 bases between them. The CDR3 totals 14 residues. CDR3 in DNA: TGTGCCAGCAGTTACGGGACAGCGGGCGAGACCCAGTACTTC. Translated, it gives CASSYGTAGETQYF.

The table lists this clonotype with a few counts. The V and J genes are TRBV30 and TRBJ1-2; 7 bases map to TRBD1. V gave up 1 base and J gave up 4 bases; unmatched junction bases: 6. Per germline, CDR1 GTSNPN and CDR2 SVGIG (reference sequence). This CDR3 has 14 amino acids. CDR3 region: CAWSEYRGGYGYTF. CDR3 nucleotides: TGTGCCTGGAGTGAATACAGGGGCGGCTATGGCTACACCTTC. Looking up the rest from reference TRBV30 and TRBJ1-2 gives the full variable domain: SQTIHQWPATLVQPVGSPLSLECTVEGTSNPNLYWYRQAAGRGLQLLFYSVGIGQISSEVPQNLSASRPQDRQFILSSKKLLLSDSGFYLCAWSEYRGGYGYTFGSGTRLTVV.

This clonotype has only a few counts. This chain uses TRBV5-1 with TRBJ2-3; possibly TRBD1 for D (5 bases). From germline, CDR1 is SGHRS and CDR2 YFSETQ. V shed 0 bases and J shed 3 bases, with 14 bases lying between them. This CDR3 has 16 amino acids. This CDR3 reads CASSLEGVKGTDTQYF. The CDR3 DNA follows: TGCGCCAGCAGCTTGGAAGGGGTCAAAGGGACAGATACGCAGTATTTT. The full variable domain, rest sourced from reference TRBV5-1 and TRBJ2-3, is KAGVTQTPRYLIKTRGQQVTLSCSPISGHRSVSWYQQTPGQGLQFLFEYFSETQRNKGNFPGRFSGRQFSNSRSEMNVSTLELGDSALYLCASSLEGVKGTDTQYFGPGTRLTVL.

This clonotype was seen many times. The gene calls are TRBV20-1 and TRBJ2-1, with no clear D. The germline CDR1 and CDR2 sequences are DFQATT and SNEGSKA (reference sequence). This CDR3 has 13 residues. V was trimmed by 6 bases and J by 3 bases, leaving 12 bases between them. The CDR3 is CSAWPPGYNEQFF. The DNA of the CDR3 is TGCAGTGCCTGGCCTCCCGGCTACAATGAGCAGTTCTTC.

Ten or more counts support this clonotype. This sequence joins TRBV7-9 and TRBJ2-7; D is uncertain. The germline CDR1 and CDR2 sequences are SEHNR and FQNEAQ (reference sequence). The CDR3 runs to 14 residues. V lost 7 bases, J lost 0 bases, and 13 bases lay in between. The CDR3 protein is CASTPSTSSYEQYF. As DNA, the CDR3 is TGTGCCAGCACCCCTTCCACGAGCTCCTACGAGCAGTACTTC.

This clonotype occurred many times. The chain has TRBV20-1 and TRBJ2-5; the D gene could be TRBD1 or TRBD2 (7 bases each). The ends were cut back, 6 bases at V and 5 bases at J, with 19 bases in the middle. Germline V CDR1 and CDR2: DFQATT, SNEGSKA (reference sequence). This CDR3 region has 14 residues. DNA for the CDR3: TGCAGTGCGCCAGATACAGGGGAGGGGGAGACCCAGTACTTC. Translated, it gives CSAPDTGEGETQYF.

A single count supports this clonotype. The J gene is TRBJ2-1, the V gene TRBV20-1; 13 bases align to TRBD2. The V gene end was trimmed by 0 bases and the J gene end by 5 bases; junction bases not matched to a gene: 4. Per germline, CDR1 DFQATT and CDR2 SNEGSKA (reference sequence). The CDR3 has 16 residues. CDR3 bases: TGCAGTGCTAGAGATTTGACTAGCGGGAGGAACAATGAGCAGTTCTTC. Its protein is CSARDLTSGRNNEQFF.

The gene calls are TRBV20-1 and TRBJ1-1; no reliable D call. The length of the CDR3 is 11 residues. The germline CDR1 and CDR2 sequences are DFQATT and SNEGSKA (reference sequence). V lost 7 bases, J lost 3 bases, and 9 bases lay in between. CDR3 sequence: CSVYSYTEAFF. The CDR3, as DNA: TGCAGTGTCTACTCATACACTGAAGCTTTCTTT.